This T cell receptor (beta chain) was documented in a study of a mutant IDH1 vaccine in newly diagnosed glioma. Study-wide context: Radiotherapy alone preceded vaccination by 4-6 weeks; alternatively, vaccination started with temozolomide cycles.

A note on this clone: Antigen specificity is unknown.

This CDR3 contains 13 residues. With V trimmed by 10 bases and J by 4 bases, 4 bases remained unmatched. Germline CDR1 is MNHNS and CDR2 is SASEGT. The repertoire was sequenced with immunoSEQ multiplex PCR; TCRdb's copy has only in-frame clones and lacks some. The data show roughly 21,000 clones, 84% seen once. The time point was: week 47, end of study. Every single dose of the vaccine, 300 ug of mutant IDH1 20-mer peptide, came with topical imiquimod. This sample comprised PBMCs, obtained from a glioma patient whose treatment included an IDH1 peptide vaccine. The source is a man aged 35-49 years with glioma. The V and J genes are TRBV6-1 and TRBJ2-2, with 9 bases fitting TRBD1. The CDR3 loop is CATGQGITGELFF. Written as DNA, the CDR3 is TGTGCCACCGGACAGGGGATCACCGGGGAGCTGTTTTTT.